A selection of T cell receptor beta chains follows, all from one sample in a study of T cells after yellow fever vaccination. TCRdb re-derived calls from the 5' RACE reads in MiXCR, one entry per CDR3 protein. The sample lists around 53,000 distinct CDR3 sequences, around 7% seen once, with about 24% in the top ten. The sample consisted of CD8+ T cells not binding an NS4B(214-222) dextramer, sorted from PBMCs, taken roughly seven weeks after the first yellow fever vaccination. These TCRs come from a man aged 18 to 29 who received the YFV17D yellow fever vaccine. The CDR3 runs from the conserved cysteine through the conserved F or W. The D gene is left open where the match is weak. Some rows have no size entry. The others give once, few or many, or a class for an expanded clone.

len	abundance	j_gene	v_gene	d_gene	CDR3nt	CDR3aa
14	many	TRBJ2-5	TRBV24-1	NA	TGTGCCACCAGTGATTTCAGGACTGAAGAGACCCAGTACTTC	CATSDFRTEETQYF
16	many	TRBJ2-1	TRBV12-3/TRBV12-4	NA	TGTGCCAGCAGTTTCGGGGACGGGCTTCGGCGCAATGAGCAGTTCTTC	CASSFGDGLRRNEQFF
15	many	TRBJ1-1	TRBV4-3	NA	TGCGCCAGCAGCCAAGAGCGAAGGGGCACTATTGAAGCTTTCTTT	CASSQERRGTIEAFF
11	many	TRBJ2-5	TRBV6-5	NA	TGTGCCAGCCGGTGGGGTTGGACCCAGTACTTC	CASRWGWTQYF
15	few	TRBJ2-7	TRBV18	TRBD1	TGTGCCAGCTCCCCAACTCGGGACAGCACCTACGAGCAGTACTTC	CASSPTRDSTYEQYF
15	many	TRBJ1-2	TRBV4-3	NA	TGCGCCAGCAGCCCATCACCGTATTGGAACTATGGCTACACCTTC	CASSPSPYWNYGYTF
12	few	TRBJ1-1	TRBV30	NA	TGTGCCTGGGACTCGGGACACTTTGAAGCTTTCTTT	CAWDSGHFEAFF
12	NA	TRBJ1-5	TRBV29-1	NA	TGCAGCGTTGTCGAGGGCGGCCAGCCCCAGCATTTT	CSVVEGGQPQHF
13	few	TRBJ2-1	TRBV12-3/TRBV12-4	NA	TGTGCCAGCAGTTTCAGCGCCCTCAATGAGCAGTTCTTC	CASSFSALNEQFF
13	many	TRBJ2-7	TRBV18	NA	TGTGCCAGCTCACCACCTACCAGTTACGAGCAGTACTTC	CASSPPTSYEQYF
14	NA	TRBJ2-2	TRBV7-8	NA	TGTGCCAGCAGCCGCCCCTGGAACACCGGGGAGCTGTTTTTT	CASSRPWNTGELFF
20	few	TRBJ2-5	TRBV5-4	NA	TGTGCCAGCAGCTTGGTTTGGGGGTCGATGGGTGAGGGCCCCCAAGAGACCCAGTACTTC	CASSLVWGSMGEGPQETQYF
13	many	TRBJ2-7	TRBV29-1	TRBD1	TGCAGCGTGGTTGGGGACAGGATGGACGAGCAGTACTTC	CSVVGDRMDEQYF
14	few	TRBJ2-7	TRBV7-6	NA	TGTGCCAGCAGCTTAGGTCGGGCATCTTACGAGCAGTACTTC	CASSLGRASYEQYF
17	few	TRBJ1-1	TRBV11-2	NA	TGTGCCAGCAGCACCCTTCGGGAGGGTCGGGGTAACACTGAAGCTTTCTTT	CASSTLREGRGNTEAFF
14	many	TRBJ2-3	TRBV24-1	NA	TGTGCCACCAGTGAGGCAGGGGTAGCAGATACGCAGTATTTT	CATSEAGVADTQYF
14	many	TRBJ2-2	TRBV6-5	TRBD2	TGTGCCAGCATTCCGGGACTAGAGGTCGGGGAGCTGTTTTTT	CASIPGLEVGELFF
13	NA	TRBJ1-1	TRBV29-1	NA	TGCAGCGTTGAGGGACCGAGGGGCACTGAAGCTTTCTTT	CSVEGPRGTEAFF
13	few	TRBJ1-2	TRBV7-8	NA	TGTGCCAGCAGACGAGTACAGGGAGATGGCTACACCTTC	CASRRVQGDGYTF
15	many	TRBJ2-3	TRBV7-3	TRBD1	TGTGCCAGCAGCTTGGCGGGACAGGCCTCAGATACGCAGTATTTT	CASSLAGQASDTQYF
16	NA	TRBJ2-7	TRBV7-9	TRBD1	TGTGCCAGCAGCTGGACACGAGACAGGGGAACCTACGAGCAGTACTTC	CASSWTRDRGTYEQYF
15	many	TRBJ2-2	TRBV6-5	TRBD1	TGTGCCAGCAGTTACCACGCACAGGGGACCGGGGAGCTGTTTTTT	CASSYHAQGTGELFF
16	NA	TRBJ2-1	TRBV9	NA	TGTGCCAGCAGCGCGCGTTTAGCTAGGTCGGCCAATGAGCAGTTCTTC	CASSARLARSANEQFF
14	many	TRBJ2-1	TRBV21-1	NA	TGTGCCAGCAGCAAACTCATGGCGGTCAATGAGCAGTTCTTC	CASSKLMAVNEQFF
19	NA	TRBJ1-5	TRBV6-2/TRBV6-3	NA	TGTGCCAGCAGTTACTCGACCGTCGGGGGTCCATTCCTCAATCAGCCCCAGCATTTT	CASSYSTVGGPFLNQPQHF
14	many	TRBJ1-1	TRBV6-5	NA	TGTGCCAGCAGTTACGAAGGGGGGAACACTGAAGCTTTCTTT	CASSYEGGNTEAFF
13	few	TRBJ2-5	TRBV13	NA	TGTGCCAGCAGTAGAGGGGTTGCGGAGACCCAGTACTTC	CASSRGVAETQYF
14	NA	TRBJ2-3	TRBV5-4	TRBD2	TGTGCCAGCAGCCTTGGGAGGGTCACAGATACGCAGTATTTT	CASSLGRVTDTQYF
16	many	TRBJ2-1	TRBV7-2	TRBD2	TGTGCCAGCAGCTTAGTGGGACTAGCGGCCTACAATGAGCAGTTCTTC	CASSLVGLAAYNEQFF
20	NA	TRBJ2-1	TRBV5-4	TRBD2	TGTGCCAGCAGCTTTGGGCCAGCGGGACTAGCGGGGGGCAGCTACAATGAGCAGTTCTTC	CASSFGPAGLAGGSYNEQFF
13	many	TRBJ1-1	TRBV20-1	NA	TGCAGTGCTCCGGGTGTTAGGGGCACTGAAGCTTTCTTT	CSAPGVRGTEAFF
13	many	TRBJ1-2	TRBV4-3	NA	TGCGCCAGCAGCCCCGGGGAGGGTAAGGGCTACACCTTC	CASSPGEGKGYTF
15	few	TRBJ1-2	TRBV6-4	NA	TGTGCCAGCAGCGAAGACGGAGTCTTTAACTATGGCTACACCTTC	CASSEDGVFNYGYTF
18	few	TRBJ2-3	TRBV6-1	TRBD1	TGTGCCAGCGGAACCCGCGTAGGGGGCGTTTCGAGCACAGATACGCAGTATTTT	CASGTRVGGVSSTDTQYF
17	NA	TRBJ2-4	TRBV20-1	NA	TGCTGTGCTAGACCCATTAAGACACCTATAGCCAAAAACATTCAGTACTTC	CCARPIKTPIAKNIQYF
13	many	TRBJ1-1	TRBV15	NA	TGTGCCACCAGCAGAGAAGCGGGCCCTGAAGCTTTCTTT	CATSREAGPEAFF
18	NA	TRBJ1-2	TRBV6-2/TRBV6-3	NA	TGTGCCAGCAGTTACTCGATTGGGACGGACACCTTCGACTATGGCTACACCTTC	CASSYSIGTDTFDYGYTF
17	many	TRBJ1-1	TRBV7-8	NA	TGTGCCAGCAGCCTGGGGACAAGAAGTTCATTGAACACTGAAGCTTTCTTT	CASSLGTRSSLNTEAFF
15	many	TRBJ2-1	TRBV11-2	TRBD2	TGTGCCAGCAGTCGTCAGACCGGCGGGAGGGATGAGCAGTTCTTC	CASSRQTGGRDEQFF
15	few	TRBJ2-1	TRBV20-1	NA	TGCAGTGCTAGAAGCTACAGCACTAGTTCCAATGAGCAGTTCTTC	CSARSYSTSSNEQFF
13	many	TRBJ2-2	TRBV27	NA	TGTGCCAGCAGCGACGGTTACACCGGGGAGCTGTTTTTT	CASSDGYTGELFF
15	many	TRBJ2-1	TRBV3-1	TRBD2	TGTGCCAGCAGCCAAGAGGGGGGAGGGTACAATGAGCAGTTCTTC	CASSQEGGGYNEQFF
12	many	TRBJ2-7	TRBV4-2	NA	TGTGCCAGCAGCCCCGGAGGTGCCGAGCAGTACTTC	CASSPGGAEQYF
13	few	TRBJ2-7	TRBV25-1	NA	TGTGCCAGCAGTGAATTGGCATCCTACGAGCAGTACTTC	CASSELASYEQYF
15	NA	TRBJ2-1	TRBV4-1	NA	TGCGCCAGCAGCCAAGAGGCGGGACGACCCAATGAGCAGTTCTTC	CASSQEAGRPNEQFF
15	many	TRBJ2-1	TRBV4-2	TRBD2	TGTGCCAGCAGCCCCTTAGCGGGGGGGCAAAATGAGCAGTTCTTC	CASSPLAGGQNEQFF
15	few	TRBJ2-1	TRBV4-2	NA	TGTGCCAGCAGCCAAGAATCTAGCGAGTACAATGAGCAGTTCTTC	CASSQESSEYNEQFF
14	many	TRBJ2-1	TRBV27	NA	TGTGCCAGCAGTTTGAGGAGCCTATACAATGAGCAGTTCTTC	CASSLRSLYNEQFF
14	many	TRBJ1-2	TRBV4-3	TRBD1	TGCGCCAGCAGTCTTGACAGGGGTGGAGGAGGCTACACCTTC	CASSLDRGGGGYTF
13	many	TRBJ1-1	TRBV6-2/TRBV6-3	NA	TGTGCCAGTGCGTGGCAGATGAACACTGAAGCTTTCTTT	CASAWQMNTEAFF
14	NA	TRBJ2-7	TRBV5-4	NA	TGTGCCAGCAGCTCTGGACTCGATTTGAGAGAGCAGTACTTC	CASSSGLDLREQYF
13	many	TRBJ2-7	TRBV27	NA	TGTGCCAGCAGCCCCTTAGGTGTCTACGAGCAGTACTTC	CASSPLGVYEQYF
15	many	TRBJ2-5	TRBV9	NA	TGTGCCAGCAGCTCGTATTCATGGCAAGGAGAGACCCAGTACTTC	CASSSYSWQGETQYF